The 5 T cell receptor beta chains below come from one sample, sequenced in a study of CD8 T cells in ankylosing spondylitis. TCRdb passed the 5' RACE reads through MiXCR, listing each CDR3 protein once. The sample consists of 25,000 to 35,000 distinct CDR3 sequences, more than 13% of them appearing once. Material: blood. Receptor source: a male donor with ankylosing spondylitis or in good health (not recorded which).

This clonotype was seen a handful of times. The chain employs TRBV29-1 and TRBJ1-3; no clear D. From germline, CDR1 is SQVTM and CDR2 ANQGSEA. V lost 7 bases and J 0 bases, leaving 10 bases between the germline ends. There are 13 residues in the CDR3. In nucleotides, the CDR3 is TGCAGCGCCTCTTCGACCTCTGGAAACACCATATATTTT. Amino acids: CSASSTSGNTIYF.

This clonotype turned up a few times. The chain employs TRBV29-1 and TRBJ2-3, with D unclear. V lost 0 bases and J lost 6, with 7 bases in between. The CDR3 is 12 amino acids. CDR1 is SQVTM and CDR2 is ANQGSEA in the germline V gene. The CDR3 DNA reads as TGCAGCGTTGAAGAACCTCGGGATACGCAGTATTTT. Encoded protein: CSVEEPRDTQYF.

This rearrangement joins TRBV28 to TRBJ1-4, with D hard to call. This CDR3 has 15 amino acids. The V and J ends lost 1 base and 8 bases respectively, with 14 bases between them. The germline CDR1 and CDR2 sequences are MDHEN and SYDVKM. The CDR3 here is CASSLFEGGREKLFF. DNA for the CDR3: TGTGCCAGCAGTTTATTTGAGGGAGGGAGGGAAAAACTGTTTTTT.

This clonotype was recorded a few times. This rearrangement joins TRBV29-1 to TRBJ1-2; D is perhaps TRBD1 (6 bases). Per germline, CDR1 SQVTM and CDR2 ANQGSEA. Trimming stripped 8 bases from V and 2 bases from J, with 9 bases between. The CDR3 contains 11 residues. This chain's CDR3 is CSITGNYGYTF. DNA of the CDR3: TGCAGCATCACAGGGAACTATGGCTACACCTTC.

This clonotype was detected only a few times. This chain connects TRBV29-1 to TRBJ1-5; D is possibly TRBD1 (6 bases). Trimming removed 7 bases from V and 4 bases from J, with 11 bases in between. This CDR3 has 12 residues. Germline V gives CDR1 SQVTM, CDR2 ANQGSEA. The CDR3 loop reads CSGQEANQPQHF. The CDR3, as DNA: TGCAGCGGACAGGAAGCAAATCAGCCCCAGCATTTT.